Listed here is a single T cell receptor beta chain. Its antigen is undetermined. The method was immunoSEQ multiplex PCR; TCRdb's version includes in-frame clones alone and lacks a portion of them. The sample has 150,000 to 180,000 clones, about 85% seen once. The sample comes from a study of T cell responses to AZD1222 COVID-19 vaccine. Per germline, CDR1 MGHDK and CDR2 SYGVNS. CDR3 length: 16 residues. V was trimmed by 3 bases and J by 0 bases, leaving 12 bases between them. Notes on the study in general: Researchers took repertoire samples only after the peak T cell response had come. It should be noted that donors were predominantly white British and more often female, and clonal diversity was possibly underestimated. With dominance at 160-218 and 743-854, vaccine-associated CD4 TCRs spanned spike. Baseline serostatus was positive in only a handful of AZD1222 recipients.

The sequence was obtained from an adult in good health. Source: peripheral blood, taken on day 0 of AZD1222 vaccination. This sequence joins TRBV25-1 and TRBJ2-1; D remains unclear. The CDR3 reads CASSEVRHYSYNEQFF. CDR3 coding DNA: TGTGCCAGCAGTGAGGTCCGTCATTACTCCTACAATGAGCAGTTCTTC.